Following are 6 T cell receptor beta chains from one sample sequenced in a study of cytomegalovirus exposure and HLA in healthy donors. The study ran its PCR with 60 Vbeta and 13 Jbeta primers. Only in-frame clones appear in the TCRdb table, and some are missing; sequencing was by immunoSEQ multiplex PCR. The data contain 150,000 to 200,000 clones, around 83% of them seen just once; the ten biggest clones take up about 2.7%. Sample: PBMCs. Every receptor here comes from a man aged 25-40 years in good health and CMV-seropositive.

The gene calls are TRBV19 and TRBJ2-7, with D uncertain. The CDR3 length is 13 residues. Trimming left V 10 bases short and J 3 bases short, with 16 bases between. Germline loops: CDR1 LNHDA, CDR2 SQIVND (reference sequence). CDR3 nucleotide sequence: TGTGCCACCCTAGGTGCGGATGACTACGAGCAGTACTTC. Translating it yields CATLGADDYEQYF.

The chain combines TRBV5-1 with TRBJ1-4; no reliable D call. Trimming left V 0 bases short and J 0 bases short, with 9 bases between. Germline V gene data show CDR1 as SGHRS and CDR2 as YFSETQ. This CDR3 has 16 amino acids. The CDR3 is CASSLGSGTTNEKLFF. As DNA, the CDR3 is TGCGCCAGCAGCTTGGGTTCGGGGACAACTAATGAAAAACTGTTTTTT.

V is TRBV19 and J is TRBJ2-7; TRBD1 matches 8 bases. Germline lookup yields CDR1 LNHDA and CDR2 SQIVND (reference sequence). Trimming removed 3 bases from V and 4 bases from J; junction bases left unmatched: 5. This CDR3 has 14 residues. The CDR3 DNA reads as TGTGCCAGTAGTATCCAGGACAGGGAGTACGAGCAGTACTTC. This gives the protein CASSIQDREYEQYF.

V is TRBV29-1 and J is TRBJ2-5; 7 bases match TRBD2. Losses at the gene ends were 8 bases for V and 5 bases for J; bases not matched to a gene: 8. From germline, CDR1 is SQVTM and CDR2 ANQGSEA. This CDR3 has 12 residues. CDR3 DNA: TGCAGCTCTGGGGGGGGAGGGGAGACCCAGTACTTC. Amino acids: CSSGGGGETQYF.

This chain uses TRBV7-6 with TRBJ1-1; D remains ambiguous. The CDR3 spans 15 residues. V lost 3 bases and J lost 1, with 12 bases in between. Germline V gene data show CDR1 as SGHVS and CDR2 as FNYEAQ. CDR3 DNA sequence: TGTGCCAGCAGCTTTCCAAAATCGGGGAACACTGAAGCTTTCTTT. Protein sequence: CASSFPKSGNTEAFF.

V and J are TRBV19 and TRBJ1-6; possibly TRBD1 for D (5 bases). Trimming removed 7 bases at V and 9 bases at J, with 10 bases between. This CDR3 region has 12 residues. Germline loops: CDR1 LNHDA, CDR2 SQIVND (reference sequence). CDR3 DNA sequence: TGTGCCAGTAAGGCAAGGGGTTCACCCCTCCACTTT. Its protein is CASKARGSPLHF.